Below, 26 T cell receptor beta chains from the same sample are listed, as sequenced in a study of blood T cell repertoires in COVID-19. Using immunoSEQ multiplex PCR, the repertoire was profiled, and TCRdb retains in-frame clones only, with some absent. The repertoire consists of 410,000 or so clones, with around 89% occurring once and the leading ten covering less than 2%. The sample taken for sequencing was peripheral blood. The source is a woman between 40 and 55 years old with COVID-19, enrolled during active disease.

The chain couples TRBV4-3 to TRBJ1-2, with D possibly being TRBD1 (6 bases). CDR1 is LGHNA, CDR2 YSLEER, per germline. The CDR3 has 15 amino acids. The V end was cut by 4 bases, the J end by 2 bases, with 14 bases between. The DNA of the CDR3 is TGCGCCAGCAGCCTCGCGGGGGCAGGAAACTATGGCTACACCTTC. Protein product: CASSLAGAGNYGYTF.

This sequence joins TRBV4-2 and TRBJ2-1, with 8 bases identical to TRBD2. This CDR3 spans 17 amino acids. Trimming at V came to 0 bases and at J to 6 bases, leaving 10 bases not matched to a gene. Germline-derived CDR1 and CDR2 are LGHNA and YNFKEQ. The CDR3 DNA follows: TGTGCCAGCAGCCAAGATCTAGCGGGCGGTAGAGGCAATGAGCAGTTCTTC. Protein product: CASSQDLAGGRGNEQFF.

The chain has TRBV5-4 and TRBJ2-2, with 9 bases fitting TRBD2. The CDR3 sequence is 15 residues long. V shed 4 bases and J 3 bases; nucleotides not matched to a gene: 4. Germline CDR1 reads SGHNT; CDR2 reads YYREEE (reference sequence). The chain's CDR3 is CASSPRLADTGELFF. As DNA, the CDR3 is TGTGCCAGCAGCCCCAGACTAGCGGACACCGGGGAGCTGTTTTTT.

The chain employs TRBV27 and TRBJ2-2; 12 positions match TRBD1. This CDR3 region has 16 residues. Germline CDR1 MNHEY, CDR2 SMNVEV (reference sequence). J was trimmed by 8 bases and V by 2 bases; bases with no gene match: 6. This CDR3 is CASSLTGQGASGELFF. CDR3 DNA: TGTGCCAGCAGTTTAACGGGACAGGGGGCGTCGGGGGAGCTGTTTTTT.

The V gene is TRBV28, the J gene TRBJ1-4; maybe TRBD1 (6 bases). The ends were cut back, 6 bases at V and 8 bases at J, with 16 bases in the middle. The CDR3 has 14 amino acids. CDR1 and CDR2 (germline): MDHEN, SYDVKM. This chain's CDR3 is CASSPRQVGEKLFF. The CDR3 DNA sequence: TGTGCCAGCAGCCCCCGACAGGTCGGGGAAAAACTGTTTTTT.

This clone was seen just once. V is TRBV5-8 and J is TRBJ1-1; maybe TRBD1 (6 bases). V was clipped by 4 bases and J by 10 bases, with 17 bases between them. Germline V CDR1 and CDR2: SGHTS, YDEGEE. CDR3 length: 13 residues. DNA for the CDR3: TGTGCCAGCAGCCCCGACAGGTTGGCTGTAGCTTTCTTT. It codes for CASSPDRLAVAFF.

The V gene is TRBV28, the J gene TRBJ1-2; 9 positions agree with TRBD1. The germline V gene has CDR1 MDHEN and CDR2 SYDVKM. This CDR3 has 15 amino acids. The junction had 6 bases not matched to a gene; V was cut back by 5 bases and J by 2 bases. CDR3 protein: CASSLTGGPNYGYTF. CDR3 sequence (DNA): TGTGCCAGCAGTCTGACAGGGGGTCCCAACTATGGCTACACCTTC.

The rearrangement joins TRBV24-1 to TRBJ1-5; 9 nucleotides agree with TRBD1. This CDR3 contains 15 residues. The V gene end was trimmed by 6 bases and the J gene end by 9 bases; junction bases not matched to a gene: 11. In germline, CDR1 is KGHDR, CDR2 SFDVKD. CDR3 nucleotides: TGTGCCACCAGTTCGGGCGGACAGGGGTGGGGGCCCCAGCATTTT. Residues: CATSSGGQGWGPQHF.

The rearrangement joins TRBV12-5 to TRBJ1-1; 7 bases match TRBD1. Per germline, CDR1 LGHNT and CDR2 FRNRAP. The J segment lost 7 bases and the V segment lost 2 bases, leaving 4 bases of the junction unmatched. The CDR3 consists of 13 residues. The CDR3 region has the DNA TGTGCTAGTGGTTTGAAAGGGGGCGGTGAAGCTTTCTTT. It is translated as CASGLKGGGEAFF.

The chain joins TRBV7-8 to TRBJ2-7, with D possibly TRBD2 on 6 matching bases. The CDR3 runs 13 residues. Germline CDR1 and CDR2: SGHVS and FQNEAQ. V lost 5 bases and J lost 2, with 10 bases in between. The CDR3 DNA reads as TGTGCCAGCAGCAGGGGCGGGACCTACGAGCAGTACTTC. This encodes CASSRGGTYEQYF.

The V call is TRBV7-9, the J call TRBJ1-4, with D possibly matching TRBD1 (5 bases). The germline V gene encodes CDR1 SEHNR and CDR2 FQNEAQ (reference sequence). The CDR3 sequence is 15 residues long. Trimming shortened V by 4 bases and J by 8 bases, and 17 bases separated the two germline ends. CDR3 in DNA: TGTGCCAGCAGCTACGTTAGCCAGGGTTGGGAAAAACTGTTTTTT. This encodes CASSYVSQGWEKLFF.

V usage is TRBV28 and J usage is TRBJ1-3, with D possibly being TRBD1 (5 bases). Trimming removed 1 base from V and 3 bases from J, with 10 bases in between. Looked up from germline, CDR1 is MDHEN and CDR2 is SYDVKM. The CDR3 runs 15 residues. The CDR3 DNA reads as TGTGCCAGCAGTTTATCAAACGGGGGTGGAAACACCATATATTTT. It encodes CASSLSNGGGNTIYF.

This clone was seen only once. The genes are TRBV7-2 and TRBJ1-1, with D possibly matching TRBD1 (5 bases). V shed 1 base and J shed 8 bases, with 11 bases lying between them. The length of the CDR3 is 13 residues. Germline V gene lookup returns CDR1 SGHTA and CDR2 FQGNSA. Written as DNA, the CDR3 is TGTGCCAGCAGCTTAGTGGCAGGGTGGGAAGCTTTCTTT. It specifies CASSLVAGWEAFF.

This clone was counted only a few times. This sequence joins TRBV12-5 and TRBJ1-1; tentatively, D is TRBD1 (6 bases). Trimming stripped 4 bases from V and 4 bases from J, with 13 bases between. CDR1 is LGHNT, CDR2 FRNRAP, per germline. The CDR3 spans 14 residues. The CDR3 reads CASGSGQTSTEAFF. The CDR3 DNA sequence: TGTGCTAGTGGTTCGGGACAAACCAGCACTGAAGCTTTCTTT. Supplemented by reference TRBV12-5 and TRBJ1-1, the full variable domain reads DARVTQTPRHKVTEMGQEVTMRCQPILGHNTVFWYRQTMMQGLELLAYFRNRAPLDDSGMPKDRFSAEMPDATLATLKIQPSEPRDSAVYFCASGSGQTSTEAFFGQGTRLTVV.

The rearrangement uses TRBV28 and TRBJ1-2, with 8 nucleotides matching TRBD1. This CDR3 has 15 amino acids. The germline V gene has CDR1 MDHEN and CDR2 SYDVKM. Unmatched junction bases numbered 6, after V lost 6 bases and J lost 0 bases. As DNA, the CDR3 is TGTGCCAGCAGCTCTACAGGGGGTACTAACTATGGCTACACCTTC. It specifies CASSSTGGTNYGYTF.

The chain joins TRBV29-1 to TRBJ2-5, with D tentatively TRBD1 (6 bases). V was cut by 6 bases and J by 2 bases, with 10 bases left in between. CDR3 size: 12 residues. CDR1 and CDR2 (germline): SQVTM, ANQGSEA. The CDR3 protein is CSVTGTQETQYF. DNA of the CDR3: TGCAGCGTAACCGGGACACAAGAGACCCAGTACTTC.

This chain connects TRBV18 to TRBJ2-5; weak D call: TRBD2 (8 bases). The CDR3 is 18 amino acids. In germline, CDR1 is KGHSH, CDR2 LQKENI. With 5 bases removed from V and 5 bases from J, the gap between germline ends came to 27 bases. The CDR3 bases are TGTGCCAGCTCATCTAACGGACAGGTCTCCGGGGGGGCCGAGACCCAGTACTTC. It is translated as CASSSNGQVSGGAETQYF. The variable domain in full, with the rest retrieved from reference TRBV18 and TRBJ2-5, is NAGVMQNPRHLVRRRGQEARLRCSPMKGHSHVYWYRQLPEEGLKFMVYLQKENIIDESGMPKERFSAEFPKEGPSILRIQQVVRGDSAAYFCASSSNGQVSGGAETQYFGPGTRLLVL.

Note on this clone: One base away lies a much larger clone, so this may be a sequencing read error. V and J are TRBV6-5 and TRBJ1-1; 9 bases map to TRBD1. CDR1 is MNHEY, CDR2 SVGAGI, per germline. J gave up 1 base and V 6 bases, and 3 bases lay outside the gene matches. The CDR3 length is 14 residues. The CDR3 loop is CASRLQGANTEAFF. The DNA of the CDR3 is TGTGCCAGCAGGTTACAGGGGGCGAACACTGAAGCTTTCTTT.

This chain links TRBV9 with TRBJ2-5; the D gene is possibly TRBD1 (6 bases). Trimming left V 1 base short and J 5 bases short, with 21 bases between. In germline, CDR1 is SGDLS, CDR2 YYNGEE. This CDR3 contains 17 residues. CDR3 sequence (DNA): TGTGCCAGCAGCGTACACCTTCTACAGGGATCGGGGGAGACCCAGTACTTC. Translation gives CASSVHLLQGSGETQYF.

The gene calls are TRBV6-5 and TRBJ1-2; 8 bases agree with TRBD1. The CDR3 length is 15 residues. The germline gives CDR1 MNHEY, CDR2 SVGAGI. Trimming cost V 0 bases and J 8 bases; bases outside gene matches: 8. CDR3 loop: CASSYSPGQGGGYTF. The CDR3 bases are TGTGCCAGCAGTTACTCCCCTGGACAGGGAGGCGGCTACACCTTC.

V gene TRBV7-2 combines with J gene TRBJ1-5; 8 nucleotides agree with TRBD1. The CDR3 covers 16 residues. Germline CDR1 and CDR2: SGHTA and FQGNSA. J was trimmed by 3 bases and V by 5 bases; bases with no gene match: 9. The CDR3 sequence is CASSRGGRGPNQPQHF. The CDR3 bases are TGTGCCAGCAGCCGGGGAGGCAGGGGGCCCAATCAGCCCCAGCATTTT.

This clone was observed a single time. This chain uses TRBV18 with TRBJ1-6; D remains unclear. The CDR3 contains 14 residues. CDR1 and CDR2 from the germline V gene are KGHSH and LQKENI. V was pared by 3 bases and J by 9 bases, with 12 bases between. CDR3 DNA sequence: TGTGCCAGCTCACCGGAGAGGGCGGGTTCACCCCTCCACTTT. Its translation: CASSPERAGSPLHF.

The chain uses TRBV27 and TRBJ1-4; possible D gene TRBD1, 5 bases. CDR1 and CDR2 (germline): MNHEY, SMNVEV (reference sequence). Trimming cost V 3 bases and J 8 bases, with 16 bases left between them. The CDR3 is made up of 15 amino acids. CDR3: CASSFSVAGGEKLFF. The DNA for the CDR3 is TGTGCCAGCAGTTTTTCGGTAGCGGGGGGGGAAAAACTGTTTTTT.

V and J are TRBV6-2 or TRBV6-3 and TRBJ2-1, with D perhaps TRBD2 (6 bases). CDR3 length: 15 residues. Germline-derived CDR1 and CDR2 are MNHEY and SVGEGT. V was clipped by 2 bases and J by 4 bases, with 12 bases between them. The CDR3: CASSYESGVYNEQFF. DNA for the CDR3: TGTGCCAGCAGTTACGAATCGGGGGTTTACAATGAGCAGTTCTTC.

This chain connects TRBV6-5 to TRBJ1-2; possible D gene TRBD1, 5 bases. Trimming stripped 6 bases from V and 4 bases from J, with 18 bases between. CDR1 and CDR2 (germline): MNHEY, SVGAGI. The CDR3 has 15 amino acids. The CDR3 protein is CASSYQDTTPYGYTF. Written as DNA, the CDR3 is TGTGCCAGCAGCTACCAGGACACCACCCCCTATGGCTACACCTTC.

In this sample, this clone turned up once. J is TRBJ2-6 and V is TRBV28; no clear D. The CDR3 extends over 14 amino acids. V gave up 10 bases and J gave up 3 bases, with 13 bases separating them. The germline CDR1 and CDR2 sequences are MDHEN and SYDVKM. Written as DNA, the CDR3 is TGTGCCACGCTTTACGGTGGTGGGGCCAACGTCCTGACTTTC. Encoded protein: CATLYGGGANVLTF. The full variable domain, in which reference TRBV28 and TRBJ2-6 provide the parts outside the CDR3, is DVKVTQSSRYLVKRTGEKVFLECVQDMDHENMFWYRQDPGLGLRLIYFSYDVKMKEKGDIPEGYSVSREKKERFSLILESASTNQTSMYLCATLYGGGANVLTFGAGSRLTVL.